This paragraph covers one T cell receptor (beta chain) sequence. Its antigen is still unknown. The data are from a study of tumor-infiltrating lymphocytes in primary liver carcinoma. Study as a whole: Yields of productive TCRbeta reads ranged from roughly 3.5 to 7.13 million per sample and were similar across tissue types. Study-level findings and limits: The study found a significantly higher top-250-clone fraction in tumors than in blood (p = 0.039). Less overlap was seen in tumor-adjacent and tumor-blood pairs than in tumor region pairs.

Without any cell sorting, roughly 18-31 mg of bulk tissue yielded co-extracted RNA and DNA. Viable tumor cell content exceeded 85% in every tumor sample. The CDR3 contains 13 residues. CDR1 SGHAT and CDR2 FQNNGV come from the germline V gene. With 11 bases removed from V and 2 bases from J, the gap between germline ends came to 13 bases. Total RNA (approximately 0.5 ug) served as template for TCR beta cDNA synthesis primed by a constant-region primer. Slightly modified ARM-PCR, run as three nested multiplex PCR rounds, produced the TCR beta libraries. For roughly 10 cycles apiece, the opening two PCR rounds ran with TRBV1-TRBV30 forward primers and a C-beta reverse primer. Using its own MiXCR run on the multiplex PCR reads, TCRdb lists one record per CDR3 protein. The table records some 120,000 distinct CDR3 sequences, 50% to 65% of them present only once.

This chain links TRBV11-2 with TRBJ2-4, with TRBD2 as a possible D gene (5 bases). Sample: liver tumor tissue from sampling region 1. Subset given: tumor region T1, superior pole. The sequence was collected from a woman aged 60-70 years with primary liver carcinoma and hepatitis B virus infection. CDR3 region: CADSLESKNIQYF. In DNA, the CDR3 is TGTGCCGATTCACTAGAATCCAAAAACATTCAGTACTTC.